Shown below are 21 T cell receptor beta chains from a single sample sequenced in a study of T-cell memory formation after mild COVID-19. MiXCR, applied by TCRdb to the 5' RACE reads, yields one record per CDR3 protein. The sample holds 450,000 or so distinct CDR3 sequences, around a quarter seen once. Sequenced sample: PBMCs or a T cell subset sorted from them (not recorded which). The receptors originated from an adult woman who had mild COVID-19 (a few samples of this study predate the infection). Cell type and time point are not known.

The sample holds a few counts of this clonotype. The chain has TRBV20-1 and TRBJ2-3, with 9 bases that match TRBD1. From germline, CDR1 is DFQATT and CDR2 SNEGSKA (reference sequence). The CDR3 totals 15 residues. J gave up 4 bases and V 6 bases, and 11 bases lay outside the gene matches. The CDR3 bases are TGCAGTGCCTCACCCGGGACAGGGAGGTCAGATACGCAGTATTTT. This gives the protein CSASPGTGRSDTQYF.

This clonotype was observed many times. This chain connects TRBV6-4 to TRBJ2-3; perhaps TRBD2 as D (7 bases). Trimming cost V 0 bases and J 6 bases, with 16 bases left between them. The CDR3 sequence is 16 residues long. Germline assignment: CDR1 MRHNA and CDR2 SNTAGT. CDR3 region: CASSDSNSGGPDTQYF. As DNA, the CDR3 is TGTGCCAGCAGTGACTCGAATTCCGGGGGGCCCGATACGCAGTATTTT.

V and J are TRBV29-1 and TRBJ2-7; 16 positions match TRBD2. The CDR3 runs to 18 residues. The junction had 9 bases not matched to a gene; V was cut back by 4 bases and J by 0 bases. CDR1 and CDR2 from the germline V gene are SQVTM and ANQGSEA. The CDR3 is CSVAGTSGRAGNSYEQYF. The CDR3 DNA is TGCAGCGTTGCCGGGACTAGCGGGAGGGCCGGGAACTCCTACGAGCAGTACTTC.

V usage is TRBV5-1 and J usage is TRBJ2-2; the D is unclear. Trimming removed 2 bases at V and 4 bases at J, with 9 bases between. The CDR3 is made up of 14 amino acids. Per germline, CDR1 SGHRS and CDR2 YFSETQ. CDR3 region: CASSFIPPTGELFF. As DNA, the CDR3 is TGCGCCAGCAGCTTTATCCCCCCCACCGGGGAGCTGTTTTTT. Supplemented by reference TRBV5-1 and TRBJ2-2, the full variable domain reads KAGVTQTPRYLIKTRGQQVTLSCSPISGHRSVSWYQQTPGQGLQFLFEYFSETQRNKGNFPGRFSGRQFSNSRSEMNVSTLELGDSALYLCASSFIPPTGELFFGEGSRLTVL.

The rearrangement uses TRBV18 and TRBJ1-5, with D unclear. V was shortened by 2 bases and J by 0 bases, with 8 bases between the two germline ends. CDR1 and CDR2 from the germline V gene are KGHSH and LQKENI. CDR3 length: 15 amino acids. DNA of the CDR3: TGTGCCAGCTCACCAGGAAGTAATAGCAATCAGCCCCAGCATTTT. It specifies CASSPGSNSNQPQHF.

A few counts support this clonotype. The chain carries TRBV29-1 and TRBJ2-1, with unresolved D. Between the trimmed V and J ends, which lost 3 bases and 6 bases, there was a span of 12 bases. Germline V gene lookup returns CDR1 SQVTM and CDR2 ANQGSEA. The CDR3 consists of 13 residues. CDR3 sequence (DNA): TGCAGCGTTGACGGCTTTGGTGGCAATGAGCAGTTCTTC. Residues: CSVDGFGGNEQFF.

J is TRBJ2-1 and V is TRBV11-3, with D unclear. The length of the CDR3 is 13 residues. V shed 0 bases and J shed 5 bases, with 5 bases lying between them. CDR1 and CDR2 from the germline V gene are SGHNT and YENEEA. The CDR3 coding sequence is TGTGCCAGCAGCTTAGATTCCCACAATGAGCAGTTCTTC. Its translation: CASSLDSHNEQFF.

This clonotype has a handful of counts. The rearrangement uses TRBV6-4 and TRBJ2-2; D unclear. The CDR3 spans 16 residues. The V gene lost 0 bases and the J gene lost 0 bases, with 8 bases spanning the gap. CDR1 is MRHNA, CDR2 SNTAGT, per germline. CDR3 nucleotides: TGTGCCAGCAGTGACTCGTGGGCCACGAACACCGGGGAGCTGTTTTTT. Encoded protein: CASSDSWATNTGELFF.

This clonotype has just a few counts. This rearrangement joins TRBV6-1 to TRBJ2-7; no definite D call. CDR3 length: 14 amino acids. CDR1 is MNHNS, CDR2 SASEGT, per germline. V gave up 2 bases and J gave up 6 bases, with 14 bases separating them. CDR3 DNA: TGTGCCAGCAGTGAAAGGGTGGCCATTGGCGAGCAGTACTTC. It encodes CASSERVAIGEQYF.

The chain joins TRBV4-3 to TRBJ1-4; 7 nucleotides line up with TRBD1. V gave up 6 bases and J gave up 7 bases; unmatched junction bases: 11. The V gene's germline CDR1 is LGHNA and CDR2 YSLEER. The length of the CDR3 is 15 residues. Here the CDR3 DNA reads TGCGCCAGCAGTCCGACAGGGTCGGTGGGTGAAAAACTGTTTTTT. It codes for CASSPTGSVGEKLFF.

This chain connects TRBV7-6 to TRBJ2-7; the match to TRBD1 covers 7 bases. The V and J ends lost 1 base and 7 bases, in that order; junction bases with no gene match: 4. Looked up from germline, CDR1 is SGHVS and CDR2 is FNYEAQ. CDR3 length equals 13 residues. Here the CDR3 DNA reads TGTGCCAGCAGCTTAGTACAGGGGCGAGAGCAGTACTTC. This sequence encodes CASSLVQGREQYF.

This clonotype was seen a few times. This chain joins TRBV6-2 or TRBV6-3 and TRBJ2-7; perhaps TRBD2 as D (6 bases). The CDR3 spans 13 residues. The V gene's germline CDR1 is MNHEY and CDR2 SVGEGT. V lost 6 bases, J lost 2 bases, and 11 bases lay in between. The CDR3 region has the DNA TGTGCCAGCAGCCGAGCGGGCCCCTACGAGCAGTACTTC. This sequence encodes CASSRAGPYEQYF.

Details on this clonotype: Its ends do not fully match the called genes, so a read error is possible. This chain links TRBV19 with TRBJ2-1; D is ambiguous. The germline V gene encodes CDR1 LNHDA and CDR2 SQIVND (reference sequence). This CDR3 region has 15 residues. The CDR3 sequence is CASRIGLSSYNEQFF. CDR3 nucleotide sequence: TGTGCCAGTAGGATAGGCCTGAGCTCCTACAATGAGCAGTTCTTC.

This clonotype has just a few counts. The chain links TRBV7-7 to TRBJ2-5; TRBD1 or TRBD2 may be the D gene (5 bases each). Germline V gene lookup returns CDR1 SSHAT and CDR2 FNYEAQ (reference sequence). CDR3 length equals 15 residues. Trimming shortened V by 4 bases and J by 6 bases, and 18 bases separated the two germline ends. CDR3 in DNA: TGTGCCAGCAGCTCCGACGTGGGGGAGTCCAAGACCCAGTACTTC. Protein: CASSSDVGESKTQYF.

This clonotype was counted a few times. V usage is TRBV5-1 and J usage is TRBJ2-7; D possibly corresponds to TRBD2 (5 bases). The CDR3 is 13 residues long. Trimming shortened V by 1 base and J by 2 bases, and 7 bases separated the two germline ends. The germline V gene encodes CDR1 SGHRS and CDR2 YFSETQ. The CDR3 reads CASSLNGAYEQYF. For the CDR3, the DNA is TGCGCCAGCAGCTTGAACGGGGCCTACGAGCAGTACTTC. The variable domain in full, with the rest retrieved from reference TRBV5-1 and TRBJ2-7, is KAGVTQTPRYLIKTRGQQVTLSCSPISGHRSVSWYQQTPGQGLQFLFEYFSETQRNKGNFPGRFSGRQFSNSRSEMNVSTLELGDSALYLCASSLNGAYEQYFGPGTRLTVT.

This clonotype has only a few counts. The rearrangement joins TRBV12-3 or TRBV12-4 to TRBJ2-5, with TRBD1 matching 8 bases. This CDR3 contains 15 residues. Trimming at V came to 5 bases and at J to 5 bases, leaving 10 bases not matched to a gene. DNA for the CDR3: TGTGCCAGCAGTCCTCGACAGGGGCCTTGGGAGACCCAGTACTTC. It is translated as CASSPRQGPWETQYF.

The chain combines TRBV13 with TRBJ1-1; no clear D gene. Trimming removed 4 bases from V and 8 bases from J, with 14 bases in between. The germline V gene encodes CDR1 PRHDT and CDR2 FYEKMQ (reference sequence). CDR3 length: 13 amino acids. CDR3 amino acids: CASSSQLPGEAFF. The CDR3 DNA reads TGTGCCAGCAGCTCCCAATTGCCGGGAGAAGCTTTCTTT.

The V and J genes are TRBV20-1 and TRBJ1-2; possibly TRBD1 for D (6 bases). The CDR3 length is 14 residues. The germline V gene has CDR1 DFQATT and CDR2 SNEGSKA (reference sequence). V gave up 3 bases and J gave up 1 base, with 12 bases separating them. The CDR3 nucleotides are TGCAGTGCTAGTGGGGACATCCATAACTATGGCTACACCTTC. It yields the protein CSASGDIHNYGYTF.

The V and J genes are TRBV19 and TRBJ2-5; either TRBD1 or TRBD2 may fit D (5 bases each). Trimming left V 3 bases short and J 5 bases short, with 19 bases between. Germline CDR1 is LNHDA and CDR2 is SQIVND (reference sequence). The length of the CDR3 is 16 residues. In DNA, the CDR3 is TGTGCCAGTAGTATCTTAGGGAAGGGACCCCAGGAGACCCAGTACTTC. The encoded protein is CASSILGKGPQETQYF.

The chain links TRBV12-3 or TRBV12-4 to TRBJ1-1, with D unclear. The CDR3 length is 13 residues. V was shortened by 8 bases and J by 1 base, with 11 bases between the two germline ends. Here the CDR3 reads CASASRGNTEAFF. In DNA, the CDR3 is TGTGCCAGCGCTTCCCGGGGGAACACTGAAGCTTTCTTT.

This clonotype was seen a handful of times. V and J are TRBV7-8 and TRBJ2-1; 9 nucleotides align to TRBD2. Germline V lookup: CDR1 SGHVS, CDR2 FQNEAQ. With V trimmed by 3 bases and J by 5 bases, 11 bases remained unmatched. This CDR3 has 17 amino acids. CDR3 amino acids: CASSFRGGLAGNNEQFF. The CDR3 DNA reads TGTGCCAGCAGCTTTAGGGGGGGGCTAGCGGGGAACAATGAGCAGTTCTTC.